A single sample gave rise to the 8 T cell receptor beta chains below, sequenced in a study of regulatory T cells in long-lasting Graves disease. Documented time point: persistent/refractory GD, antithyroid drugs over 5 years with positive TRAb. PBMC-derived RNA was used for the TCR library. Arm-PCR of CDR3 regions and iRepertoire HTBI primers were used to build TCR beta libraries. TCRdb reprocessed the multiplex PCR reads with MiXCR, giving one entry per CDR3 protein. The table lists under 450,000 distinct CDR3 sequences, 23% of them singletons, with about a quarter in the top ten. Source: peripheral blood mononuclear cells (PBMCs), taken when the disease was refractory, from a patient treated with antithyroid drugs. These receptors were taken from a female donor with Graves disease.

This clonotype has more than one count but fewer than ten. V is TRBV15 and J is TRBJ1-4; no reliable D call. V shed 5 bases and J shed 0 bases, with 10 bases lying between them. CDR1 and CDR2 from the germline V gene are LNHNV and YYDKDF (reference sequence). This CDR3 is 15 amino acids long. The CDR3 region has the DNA TGTGCCACCAGCGGGGAAGTTGCAACTAATGAAAAACTGTTTTTT. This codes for CATSGEVATNEKLFF.

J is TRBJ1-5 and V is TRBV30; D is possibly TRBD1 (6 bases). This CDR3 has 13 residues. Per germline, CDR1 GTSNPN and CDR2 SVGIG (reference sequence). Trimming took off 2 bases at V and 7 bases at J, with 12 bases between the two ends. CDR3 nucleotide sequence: TGTGCCTGGAGTCTTAGAAGGGGGCAGCCCCAGCATTTT. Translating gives CAWSLRRGQPQHF.

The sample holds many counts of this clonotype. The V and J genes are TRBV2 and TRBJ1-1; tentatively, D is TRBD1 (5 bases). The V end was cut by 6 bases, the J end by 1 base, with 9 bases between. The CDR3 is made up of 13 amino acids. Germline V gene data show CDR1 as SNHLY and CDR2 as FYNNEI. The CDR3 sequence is CASSRTPNTEAFF. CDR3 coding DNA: TGTGCCAGCAGCCGGACACCGAACACTGAAGCTTTCTTT.

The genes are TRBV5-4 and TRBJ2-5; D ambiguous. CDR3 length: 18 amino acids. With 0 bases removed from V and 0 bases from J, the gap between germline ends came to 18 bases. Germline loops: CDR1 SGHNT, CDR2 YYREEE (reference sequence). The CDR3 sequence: CASSLERSGYPDQETQYF. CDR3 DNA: TGTGCCAGCAGCTTGGAGAGGTCTGGGTATCCCGACCAAGAGACCCAGTACTTC.

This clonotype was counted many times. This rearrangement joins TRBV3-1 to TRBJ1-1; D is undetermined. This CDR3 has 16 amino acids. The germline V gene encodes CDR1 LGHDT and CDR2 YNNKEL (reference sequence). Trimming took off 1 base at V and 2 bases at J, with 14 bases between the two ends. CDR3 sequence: CASSQGTYNSNTEAFF. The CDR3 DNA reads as TGTGCCAGCAGCCAAGGAACCTATAACTCCAACACTGAAGCTTTCTTT.

The CDR3 is CASSQGPRAGGNTIYF. The DNA for the CDR3 is TGCGCCAGCAGCCAAGGCCCGCGGGCAGGTGGAAACACCATATATTTT. V and J are TRBV4-1 and TRBJ1-3; D unresolved. Trimming removed 1 base from V and 3 bases from J, with 13 bases in between. The CDR3 runs to 16 residues. Germline CDR1 is MGHRA and CDR2 is YSYEKL.

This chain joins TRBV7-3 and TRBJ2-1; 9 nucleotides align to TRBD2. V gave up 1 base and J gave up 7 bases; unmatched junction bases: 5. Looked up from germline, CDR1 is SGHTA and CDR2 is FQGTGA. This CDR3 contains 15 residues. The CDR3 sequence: CASSLSGRAWNEQFF. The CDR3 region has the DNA TGTGCCAGCAGCTTAAGCGGGAGGGCCTGGAATGAGCAGTTCTTC.

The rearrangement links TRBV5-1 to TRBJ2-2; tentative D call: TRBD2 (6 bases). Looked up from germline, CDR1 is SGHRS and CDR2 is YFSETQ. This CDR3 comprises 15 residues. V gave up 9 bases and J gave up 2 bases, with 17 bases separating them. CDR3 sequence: CATSSGTLNTGELFF. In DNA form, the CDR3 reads TGCGCCACTTCATCGGGGACTTTAAACACCGGGGAGCTGTTTTTT. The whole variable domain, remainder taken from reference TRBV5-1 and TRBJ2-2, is KAGVTQTPRYLIKTRGQQVTLSCSPISGHRSVSWYQQTPGQGLQFLFEYFSETQRNKGNFPGRFSGRQFSNSRSEMNVSTLELGDSALYLCATSSGTLNTGELFFGEGSRLTVL.